The sequence of this T cell receptor beta chain was determined in a study of PD-1 blockade in classical Hodgkin lymphoma. Findings and caveats of the study: Newly diagnosed patients had diversity similar to the baseline diversity of complete responders. The authors have not defined what causes the repertoire differences, possibly disease activity or prior therapy. The study reported lower baseline TCR diversity in newly diagnosed patients than in healthy donors.

There are 15 residues in the CDR3. V shed 0 bases and J 3 bases; nucleotides not matched to a gene: 4. The V gene's germline CDR1 is SGDLS and CDR2 YYNGEE. The method was immunoSEQ multiplex PCR; TCRdb's version includes in-frame clones alone and lacks a portion of them. The sample holds 80,000 to 100,000 clones; 75% to 85% are singletons and the top ten take less than 20%. Every patient relapsed after autologous stem cell transplantation, and brentuximab vedotin exposure varied. For this clone: Its antigen is currently unknown.

The receptor comes from a human donor with classical Hodgkin lymphoma. The chain joins TRBV9 to TRBJ2-3; 7 bases are a match to TRBD2. Sequencing was performed on peripheral blood mononuclear cells (PBMCs), taken before the second cycle of nivolumab. The CDR3 DNA reads as TGTGCCAGCAGCGTAGTCCTAGCGGAGACAGATACGCAGTATTTT. Protein sequence: CASSVVLAETDTQYF.